This T cell receptor (beta chain) was identified in a study of blood T cells in healthy people across ages. In the study overall: Using template switching, researchers captured about one barcoded beta molecule for each two T cells. Overall study results and limits: The recorded TCR beta diversity per million T cells decreased in a roughly linear manner with age.

The CDR3 totals 15 residues. Germline V gives CDR1 ENHRY, CDR2 SYGVKD. The J segment lost 2 bases and the V segment lost 7 bases, leaving 9 bases of the junction unmatched. Samples each yielded at least 6 micrograms of total RNA. Then a second PCR, running roughly 7 to 11 cycles, was carried out with a sample-barcoded 5' primer and a J-beta primer mix. TCRdb itself ran the 5' RACE reads through MiXCR, one entry per CDR3 protein. The sample lists fewer than 750,000 distinct CDR3 sequences, 45% to 55% seen once, with around 23% in the top ten. Notes on this clonotype: What it binds is not known.

The source of this sequence is a man aged 80 or over in good health. The sequenced sample was blood. The chain has TRBV10-3 and TRBJ2-3; TRBD1 aligns across 7 bases. CDR3 amino acids: CAITPGQANTDTQYF. CDR3 bases: TGTGCCATCACTCCCGGACAGGCAAACACAGATACGCAGTATTTT.